One sample yielded the 6 T cell receptor beta chains listed below, sequenced in a study of T-cell memory formation after mild COVID-19. MiXCR, applied by TCRdb to the 5' RACE reads, yields one record per CDR3 protein. Among roughly 89,000 distinct CDR3 sequences listed, roughly 16% were seen once. The sample taken for sequencing was PBMCs or a T cell subset sorted from them (not recorded which). Receptors were obtained from a young man who had mild COVID-19 (a few samples of this study predate the infection). Cell type and time point are not known.

The chain carries TRBV5-1 and TRBJ2-1; D possibly uses TRBD1 or TRBD2 (5 bases each). The CDR3 has 17 amino acids. Germline lookup yields CDR1 SGHRS and CDR2 YFSETQ. Trimming took off 3 bases at V and 7 bases at J, with 23 bases between the two ends. The CDR3 reads CASSSPPGTDASNEQFF. The DNA of the CDR3 is TGCGCCAGCAGCTCACCGCCCGGGACCGACGCCTCTAATGAGCAGTTCTTC.

This clonotype was counted between two and nine times. The chain links TRBV29-1 to TRBJ2-7; D might be TRBD2 (7 bases). CDR1 and CDR2 from the germline V gene are SQVTM and ANQGSEA. Between the trimmed V and J ends, which lost 4 bases and 7 bases, there was a span of 26 bases. The length of the CDR3 is 16 residues. The CDR3 region is CSVALVRGDTLGEQYF. CDR3 coding DNA: TGCAGCGTTGCGTTGGTCCGGGGGGACACCCTTGGGGAGCAGTACTTC.

The rearrangement uses TRBV9 and TRBJ1-2, with 7 bases fitting TRBD1. CDR1 and CDR2 (germline): SGDLS, YYNGEE. This CDR3 region has 15 residues. Unmatched junction bases numbered 7, after V lost 0 bases and J lost 5 bases. The chain's CDR3 is CASSVGVGGGYGYTF. As DNA, the CDR3 is TGTGCCAGCAGCGTAGGAGTAGGGGGCGGATATGGCTACACCTTC.

This clonotype was observed a few times. The genes are TRBV4-3 and TRBJ2-2; tentative D call: TRBD1 (6 bases). V was pared by 7 bases and J by 5 bases, with 14 bases between. CDR1 and CDR2 from the germline V gene are LGHNA and YSLEER. There are 14 residues in the CDR3. Here the CDR3 reads CASTWGQGTGELFF. CDR3 nucleotide sequence: TGCGCCAGCACCTGGGGACAAGGAACCGGGGAGCTGTTTTTT.

In its sample, this clonotype was seen many times. The chain joins TRBV13 to TRBJ2-1, with 10 bases fitting TRBD1. CDR1 and CDR2 (germline): PRHDT, FYEKMQ (reference sequence). The CDR3 spans 15 residues. Trimming took 1 base from V and 11 from J; bases not matched to a gene: 8. The CDR3: CASSLETGTGEKQFF. The CDR3 nucleotides are TGTGCCAGCAGCTTAGAAACCGGGACAGGGGAGAAGCAGTTCTTC. Filled out from reference TRBV13 and TRBJ2-1, the complete variable domain reads AAGVIQSPRHLIKEKRETATLKCYPIPRHDTVYWYQQGPGQDPQFLISFYEKMQSDKGSIPDRFSAQQFSDYHSELNMSSLELGDSALYFCASSLETGTGEKQFFGPGTRLTVL.

The chain is built from TRBV25-1 and TRBJ1-4; D not resolved. Trimming pared 3 bases from V and 0 bases from J, leaving 11 bases between. CDR1 MGHDK and CDR2 SYGVNS come from the germline V gene. The CDR3 is made up of 16 amino acids. The CDR3 region has the DNA TGTGCCAGCAGTGATTGGGGATTAGCAACTAATGAAAAACTGTTTTTT. This encodes CASSDWGLATNEKLFF.